This entry lists 27 T cell receptor beta chains sequenced from one sample in a study of T cell repertoires and HLA-DP antigens. Their antigens are not known. Generated by immunoSEQ multiplex PCR, the TCRdb table keeps only in-frame clones and is missing some. The table lists roughly 110,000 clones, 80% to 95% of them singletons. Sequences were obtained from CD4+ T cells from PBMCs. The receptors originated from a woman younger than 30 in good health and CMV-seronegative.

By share of the sample, this clone is medium-sized. The chain joins TRBV25-1 to TRBJ1-6; tentatively, D is TRBD1 (5 bases). Germline V CDR1 and CDR2: MGHDK, SYGVNS. V lost 7 bases and J lost 7, with 17 bases in between. The CDR3 runs 15 residues. As DNA, the CDR3 is TGTGCCAGCACTAAATCCGGGACGGTGAATTCACCCCTCCACTTT. It yields the protein CASTKSGTVNSPLHF. Using reference TRBV25-1 and TRBJ1-6 for the parts outside the CDR3, the full variable domain is EADIYQTPRYLVIGTGKKITLECSQTMGHDKMYWYQQDPGMELHLIHYSYGVNSTEKGDLSSESTVSRIRTEHFPLTLESARPSHTSQYLCASTKSGTVNSPLHFGNGTRLTVT.

As DNA, the CDR3 is TGTGCCAGCAGCCCCCACTTGGACAGGGTCATGACCGGGGAGCTGTTTTTT. It codes for CASSPHLDRVMTGELFF. The chain carries TRBV7-2 and TRBJ2-2; 8 nucleotides match TRBD1. With 5 bases clipped from V and 5 bases from J, the junction kept 13 bases outside the gene matches. The germline gives CDR1 SGHTA, CDR2 FQGNSA. The length of the CDR3 is 17 residues. Drawing the rest from reference TRBV7-2 and TRBJ2-2, the complete variable domain is GAGVSQSPSNKVTEKGKDVELRCDPISGHTALYWYRQSLGQGLEFLIYFQGNSAPDKSGLPSDRFSAERTGGSVSTLTIQRTQQEDSAVYLCASSPHLDRVMTGELFFGEGSRLTVL.

CDR3 sequence (DNA): TGTGCCAGCAGCTTGGGGGCTTTTGGTGGGGCGTCGAGCTCCTACGAGCAGTACTTC. It specifies CASSLGAFGGASSSYEQYF. The chain has TRBV5-5 and TRBJ2-7; tentative D call: TRBD1 (5 bases). Trimming removed 0 bases at V and 0 bases at J, with 22 bases between. Germline V gives CDR1 SGHKS, CDR2 YYEKEE (reference sequence). The CDR3 runs to 19 residues.

The rearrangement joins TRBV11-2 to TRBJ1-4; 7 positions match TRBD1. Germline CDR1 and CDR2: SGHAT and FQNNGV. The CDR3 sequence is 14 residues long. V lost 1 base, J lost 7 bases, and 3 bases stayed unmatched. The CDR3 loop reads CASSLARGSEKLFF. Written as DNA, the CDR3 is TGTGCCAGCAGCTTAGCCAGGGGGAGTGAAAAACTGTTTTTT. The full variable domain, with the rest looked up from reference TRBV11-2 and TRBJ1-4, is EAGVAQSPRYKIIEKRQSVAFWCNPISGHATLYWYQQILGQGPKLLIQFQNNGVVDDSQLPKDRFSAERLKGVDSTLKIQPAKLEDSAVYLCASSLARGSEKLFFGSGTQLSVL.

V and J are TRBV28 and TRBJ2-7; 10 bases line up with TRBD1. The CDR3 has 14 residues. V trimming: 7 bases; J trimming: 2 bases; junction bases outside the gene matches: 5. From germline, CDR1 is MDHEN and CDR2 SYDVKM. CDR3: CASTSGTGAYEQYF. In DNA form, the CDR3 reads TGTGCCAGCACCTCGGGGACAGGGGCCTACGAGCAGTACTTC.

The chain carries TRBV29-1 and TRBJ1-1; a weak D match, TRBD1 (5 bases). The V and J ends lost 5 bases and 5 bases respectively, with 9 bases between them. This CDR3 region has 11 residues. Germline assignment: CDR1 SQVTM and CDR2 ANQGSEA. The CDR3 sequence: CSVRGVTEAFF. The DNA of the CDR3 is TGCAGCGTTCGGGGGGTGACTGAAGCTTTCTTT.

The V gene is TRBV27, the J gene TRBJ1-5; TRBD1 agrees at 8 bases. The V and J ends lost 6 bases and 0 bases, in that order; junction bases with no gene match: 4. This CDR3 spans 15 amino acids. Germline loops: CDR1 MNHEY, CDR2 SMNVEV (reference sequence). As DNA, the CDR3 is TGTGCCAGCAGCGTGACAGGGGATAGCAATCAGCCCCAGCATTTT. This codes for CASSVTGDSNQPQHF.

This clone was picked up one time. The chain couples TRBV7-9 to TRBJ1-5; the match to TRBD1 covers 9 bases. V lost 0 bases and J lost 7; bases outside the gene matches: 4. Germline V CDR1 and CDR2: SEHNR, FQNEAQ (reference sequence). The CDR3 is 15 residues long. For the CDR3, the DNA is TGTGCCAGCAGCTTAGCCGGACAGGGGAACCAGCCCCAGCATTTT. This encodes CASSLAGQGNQPQHF.

The chain links TRBV11-3 to TRBJ1-2; no clear D gene. The germline V and J ends were trimmed by 5 bases and 1 base, with 8 bases remaining between them. The CDR3 runs to 13 residues. Per the germline V gene, CDR1 is SGHNT and CDR2 is YENEEA. CDR3 sequence (DNA): TGTGCCAGCAGCGGTGATAATAACTATGGCTACACCTTC. Protein: CASSGDNNYGYTF. The whole variable domain, remainder taken from reference TRBV11-3 and TRBJ1-2, is EAGVVQSPRYKIIEKKQPVAFWCNPISGHNTLYWYLQNLGQGPELLIRYENEEAVDDSQLPKDRFSAERLKGVDSTLKIQPAELGDSAVYLCASSGDNNYGYTFGSGTRLTVV.

This chain uses TRBV5-6 with TRBJ1-5; possibly TRBD1 for D (5 bases). The CDR3 covers 16 residues. Trimming took 3 bases from V and 2 from J, leaving 15 bases between them. From germline, CDR1 is SGHDT and CDR2 YYEEEE. The CDR3 loop is CASSSYGQFGNQPQHF. CDR3 DNA: TGTGCCAGCAGCTCCTACGGACAATTCGGCAATCAGCCCCAGCATTTT.

The chain has TRBV27 and TRBJ1-6; D ambiguous. The CDR3 has 13 amino acids. The V gene's germline CDR1 is MNHEY and CDR2 SMNVEV (reference sequence). V was clipped by 0 bases and J by 12 bases, with 9 bases between them. CDR3 nucleotide sequence: TGTGCCAGCAGTTTATCCGATGGGATACCCCTCCACTTT. It translates to CASSLSDGIPLHF.

The chain has TRBV5-1 and TRBJ2-1; D not certain. Germline CDR1 and CDR2: SGHRS and YFSETQ. V was shortened by 0 bases and J by 5 bases, with 3 bases between the two germline ends. This CDR3 has 12 residues. The CDR3 loop reads CASSLGDNEQFF. The CDR3, as DNA: TGCGCCAGCAGCTTGGGCGACAATGAGCAGTTCTTC.

V is TRBV29-1 and J is TRBJ2-7; D may be TRBD2 (6 bases). The CDR3 loop spans 14 amino acids. V dropped 4 bases and J dropped 7 bases, with 20 bases sitting between them. CDR1 is SQVTM, CDR2 ANQGSEA, per germline. CDR3 bases: TGCAGCGTTGGAGCTTTTTCTGCGGAGGGAGAGCAGTACTTC. Its translation: CSVGAFSAEGEQYF.

The table lists this clone with a few counts. In DNA, the CDR3 is TGTGCCAGCAGCCCAGGGATCTCTGGAAACACCATATATTTT. This translates into CASSPGISGNTIYF. This chain connects TRBV7-3 to TRBJ1-3, with a possible D match to TRBD1 (5 bases). The CDR3 is 14 amino acids. The V gene's germline CDR1 is SGHTA and CDR2 FQGTGA. V lost 5 bases and J lost 0, with 8 bases in between.

The chain links TRBV18 to TRBJ2-6, with D hard to call. The germline gives CDR1 KGHSH, CDR2 LQKENI. This CDR3 is 18 amino acids long. Trimming stripped 6 bases from V and 0 bases from J, with 18 bases between. The CDR3 DNA follows: TGTGCCAGCTCGCCGATTTATAGACAAACCTCTGGGGCCAACGTCCTGACTTTC. It encodes CASSPIYRQTSGANVLTF. Looking up the rest from reference TRBV18 and TRBJ2-6 gives the full variable domain: NAGVMQNPRHLVRRRGQEARLRCSPMKGHSHVYWYRQLPEEGLKFMVYLQKENIIDESGMPKERFSAEFPKEGPSILRIQQVVRGDSAAYFCASSPIYRQTSGANVLTFGAGSRLTVL.

The sample holds one count of this clone. The chain is built from TRBV7-2 and TRBJ1-2, with D unresolved. The CDR3 contains 14 residues. With 1 base removed from V and 2 bases from J, the gap between germline ends came to 8 bases. Germline V gene lookup returns CDR1 SGHTA and CDR2 FQGNSA. The CDR3 here is CASSLVPGNYGYTF. The CDR3 DNA sequence: TGTGCCAGCAGCTTAGTACCCGGAAACTATGGCTACACCTTC.

The J gene is TRBJ1-4, the V gene TRBV2; D is perhaps TRBD1 (5 bases). CDR3 length: 12 amino acids. V dropped 7 bases and J dropped 7 bases, with 10 bases sitting between them. In germline, CDR1 is SNHLY, CDR2 FYNNEI. This chain's CDR3 is CASKGRGEKLFF. The CDR3 nucleotides read TGTGCCAGCAAAGGGAGGGGTGAAAAACTGTTTTTT. Full variable domain (outside the CDR3, taken from reference TRBV2 and TRBJ1-4): EPEVTQTPSHQVTQMGQEVILRCVPISNHLYFYWYRQILGQKVEFLVSFYNNEISEKSEIFDDQFSVERPDGSNFTLKIRSTKLEDSAMYFCASKGRGEKLFFGSGTQLSVL.

The chain links TRBV29-1 to TRBJ1-2, with TRBD1 matching over 11 bases. CDR1 is SQVTM and CDR2 is ANQGSEA in the germline V gene. This CDR3 contains 14 residues. After removal of 7 bases from V and 8 bases from J, the junction contained 12 bases not matched to a gene. The CDR3, as DNA: TGCAGCGGGTGGACAGGGGGCGGACCGGGAGGCTACACCTTC. Translation: CSGWTGGGPGGYTF.

V is TRBV7-6 and J is TRBJ2-2; TRBD2 matches at 7 bases. Per the germline V gene, CDR1 is SGHVS and CDR2 is FNYEAQ. V lost 11 bases, J lost 4 bases, and 7 bases stayed unmatched. This CDR3 region has 13 residues. CDR3 bases: TGTGCCTGGGGGGGGACCATCACCGGGGAGCTGTTTTTT. Its protein product is CAWGGTITGELFF.

This rearrangement joins TRBV7-6 to TRBJ2-1, with 9 positions matching TRBD1. Germline V lookup: CDR1 SGHVS, CDR2 FNYEAQ. With 0 bases clipped from V and 6 bases from J, the junction kept 6 bases outside the gene matches. The CDR3 has 16 residues. The CDR3 DNA is TGTGCCAGCAGCTTAGCGTACAGGGGGCGATTCAATGAGCAGTTCTTC. The encoded protein is CASSLAYRGRFNEQFF.

The chain has TRBV27 and TRBJ2-7; D is possibly TRBD2 (5 bases). V was clipped by 7 bases and J by 1 base, with 14 bases between them. Germline CDR1 is MNHEY and CDR2 is SMNVEV (reference sequence). This CDR3 spans 14 amino acids. CDR3 residues: CASNKLGESYEQYF. The DNA of the CDR3 is TGTGCCAGCAACAAACTAGGTGAATCCTACGAGCAGTACTTC.

The chain couples TRBV6-1 to TRBJ2-7; 10 bases fit TRBD1. This CDR3 has 16 residues. V shed 2 bases and J 4 bases; nucleotides not matched to a gene: 8. The germline gives CDR1 MNHNS, CDR2 SASEGT. CDR3 region: CASSEKPGQGWYEQYF. The DNA of the CDR3 is TGTGCCAGCAGTGAAAAGCCGGGACAGGGGTGGTACGAGCAGTACTTC.

This sequence joins TRBV7-2 and TRBJ1-2, with D hard to call. From germline, CDR1 is SGHTA and CDR2 FQGNSA. Trimming took off 3 bases at V and 4 bases at J, with 3 bases between the two ends. This CDR3 is built from 11 residues. In DNA, the CDR3 is TGTGCCAGCAGCTTCAGCTATGGCTACACCTTC. Translation: CASSFSYGYTF.

The chain carries TRBV28 and TRBJ2-5, with 10 bases fitting TRBD1. The CDR3 contains 15 residues. V trimming: 5 bases; J trimming: 5 bases; junction bases outside the gene matches: 8. Germline V gene lookup returns CDR1 MDHEN and CDR2 SYDVKM. CDR3 nucleotides: TGTGCCAGCAGTCCTTCAGGGACAGGGGACGAGACCCAGTACTTC. This gives the protein CASSPSGTGDETQYF. The whole variable domain, filled in from reference TRBV28 and TRBJ2-5, reads DVKVTQSSRYLVKRTGEKVFLECVQDMDHENMFWYRQDPGLGLRLIYFSYDVKMKEKGDIPEGYSVSREKKERFSLILESASTNQTSMYLCASSPSGTGDETQYFGPGTRLLVL.

The V and J genes are TRBV6-1 and TRBJ2-1; 10 bases fit TRBD1. Germline CDR1 reads MNHNS; CDR2 reads SASEGT. This CDR3 has 16 amino acids. V lost 3 bases to trimming and J lost 0 bases; unmatched junction nucleotides: 2. For the CDR3, the DNA is TGTGCCAGCAGTGATTGGGACAGGGGCTCCTACAATGAGCAGTTCTTC. Translated: CASSDWDRGSYNEQFF.

The chain couples TRBV9 to TRBJ2-7; either TRBD1 or TRBD2 may supply D (6 bases each). CDR3 size: 14 residues. V shed 4 bases and J shed 2 bases, with 13 bases lying between them. Germline loops: CDR1 SGDLS, CDR2 YYNGEE. Here the CDR3 reads CASSLARGPYEQYF. The CDR3 nucleotides are TGTGCCAGCAGCCTGGCTCGGGGGCCCTACGAGCAGTACTTC.

The chain employs TRBV5-1 and TRBJ2-5; D gene uncertain. Per germline, CDR1 SGHRS and CDR2 YFSETQ. V was cut by 5 bases and J by 4 bases, with 15 bases left in between. The CDR3 is made up of 14 amino acids. Here the CDR3 reads CASRALYQRETQYF. Written as DNA, the CDR3 is TGCGCCAGCAGGGCCCTTTACCAGAGAGAGACCCAGTACTTC.